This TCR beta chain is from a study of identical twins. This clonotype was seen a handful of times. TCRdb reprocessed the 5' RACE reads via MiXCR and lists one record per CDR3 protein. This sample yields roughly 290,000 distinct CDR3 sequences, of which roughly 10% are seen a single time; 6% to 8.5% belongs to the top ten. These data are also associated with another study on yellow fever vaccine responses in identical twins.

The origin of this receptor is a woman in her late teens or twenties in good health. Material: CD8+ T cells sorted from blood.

The CDR3 nucleotides are TGCAGTGCTAGAGATTTAGGACTAGCTTCCCACGAGCAGTACTTC. Translation gives CSARDLGLASHEQYF. The chain employs TRBV20-1 and TRBJ2-7; TRBD2 matches at 8 bases. The CDR3 is 15 amino acids. Germline assignment: CDR1 DFQATT and CDR2 SNEGSKA (reference sequence). The V gene end was trimmed by 0 bases and the J gene end by 5 bases; junction bases not matched to a gene: 9.